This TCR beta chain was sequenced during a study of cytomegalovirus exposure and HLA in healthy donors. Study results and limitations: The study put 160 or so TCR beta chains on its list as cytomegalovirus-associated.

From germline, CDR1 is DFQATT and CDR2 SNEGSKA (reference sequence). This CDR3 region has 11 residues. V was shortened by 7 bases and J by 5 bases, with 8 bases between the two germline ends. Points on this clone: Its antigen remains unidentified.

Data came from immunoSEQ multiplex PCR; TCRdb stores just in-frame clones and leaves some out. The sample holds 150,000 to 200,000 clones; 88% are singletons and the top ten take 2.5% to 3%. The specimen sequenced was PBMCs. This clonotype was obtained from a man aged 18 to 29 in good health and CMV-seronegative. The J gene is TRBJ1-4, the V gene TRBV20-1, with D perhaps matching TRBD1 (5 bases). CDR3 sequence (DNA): TGCAGTGTGGCAGGGAATGAAAAACTGTTTTTT. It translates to CSVAGNEKLFF.